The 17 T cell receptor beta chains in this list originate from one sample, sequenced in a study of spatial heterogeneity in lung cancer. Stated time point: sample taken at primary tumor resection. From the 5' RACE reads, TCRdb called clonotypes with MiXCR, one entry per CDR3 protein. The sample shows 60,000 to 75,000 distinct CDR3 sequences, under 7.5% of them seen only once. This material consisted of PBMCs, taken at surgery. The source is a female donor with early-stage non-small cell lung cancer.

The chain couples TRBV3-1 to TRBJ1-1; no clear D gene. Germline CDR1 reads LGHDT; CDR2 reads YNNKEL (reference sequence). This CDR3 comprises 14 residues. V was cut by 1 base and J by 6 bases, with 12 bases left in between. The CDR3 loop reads CASSQGEFGAEAFF. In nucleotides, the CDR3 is TGTGCCAGCAGCCAAGGGGAGTTTGGCGCTGAAGCTTTCTTT.

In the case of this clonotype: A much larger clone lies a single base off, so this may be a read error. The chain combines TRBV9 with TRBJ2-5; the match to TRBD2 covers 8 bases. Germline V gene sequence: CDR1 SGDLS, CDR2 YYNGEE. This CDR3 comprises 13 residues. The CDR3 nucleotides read TGTGCCAGCAACAGCGGGAGTAGAGAGAGCCAGTACTTC. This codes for CASNSGSRESQYF.

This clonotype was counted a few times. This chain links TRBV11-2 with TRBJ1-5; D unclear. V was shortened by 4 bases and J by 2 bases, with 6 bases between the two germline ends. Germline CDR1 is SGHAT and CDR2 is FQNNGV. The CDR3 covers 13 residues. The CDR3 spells CASSSSGNQPQHF. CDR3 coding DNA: TGTGCCAGCAGCTCCTCCGGCAATCAGCCCCAGCATTTT. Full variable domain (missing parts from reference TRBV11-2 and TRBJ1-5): EAGVAQSPRYKIIEKRQSVAFWCNPISGHATLYWYQQILGQGPKLLIQFQNNGVVDDSQLPKDRFSAERLKGVDSTLKIQPAKLEDSAVYLCASSSSGNQPQHFGDGTRLSIL.

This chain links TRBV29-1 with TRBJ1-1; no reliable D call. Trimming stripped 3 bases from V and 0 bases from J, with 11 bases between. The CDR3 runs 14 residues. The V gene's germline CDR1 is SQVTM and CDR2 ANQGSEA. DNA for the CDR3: TGCAGCGTTGATGCTTGGTCCATGAACACTGAAGCTTTCTTT. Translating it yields CSVDAWSMNTEAFF.

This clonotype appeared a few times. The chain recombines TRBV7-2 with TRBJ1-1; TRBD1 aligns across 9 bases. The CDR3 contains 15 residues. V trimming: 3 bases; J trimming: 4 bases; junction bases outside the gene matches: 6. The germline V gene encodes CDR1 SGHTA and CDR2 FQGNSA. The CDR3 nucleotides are TGTGCCAGCAGCTTGCCACAGGGGGCGCGCACTGAAGCTTTCTTT. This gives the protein CASSLPQGARTEAFF.

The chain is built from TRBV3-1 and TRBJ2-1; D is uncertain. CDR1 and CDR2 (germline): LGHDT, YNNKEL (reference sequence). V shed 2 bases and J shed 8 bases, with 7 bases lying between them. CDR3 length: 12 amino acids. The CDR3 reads CASSQTLHEQFF. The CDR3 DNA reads TGTGCCAGCAGCCAAACTTTGCATGAGCAGTTCTTC.

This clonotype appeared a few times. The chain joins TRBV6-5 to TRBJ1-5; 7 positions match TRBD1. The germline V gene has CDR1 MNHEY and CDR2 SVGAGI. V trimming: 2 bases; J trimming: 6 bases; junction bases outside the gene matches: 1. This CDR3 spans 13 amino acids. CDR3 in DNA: TGTGCCAGCAGTTACCGGGACAGTCAGCCCCAGCATTTT. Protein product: CASSYRDSQPQHF.

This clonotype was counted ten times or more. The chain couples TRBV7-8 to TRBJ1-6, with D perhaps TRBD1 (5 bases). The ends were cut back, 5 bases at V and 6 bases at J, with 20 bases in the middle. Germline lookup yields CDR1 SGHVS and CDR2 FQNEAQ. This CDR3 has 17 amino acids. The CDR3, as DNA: TGTGCCAGCAGCCTAGTAGGAGGGGCAGCCATTAATTCACCCCTCCACTTT. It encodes CASSLVGGAAINSPLHF. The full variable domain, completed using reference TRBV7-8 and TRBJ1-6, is GAGVSQSPRYKVAKRGQDVALRCDPISGHVSLFWYQQALGQGPEFLTYFQNEAQLDKSGLPSDRFFAERPEGSVSTLKIQRTQQEDSAVYLCASSLVGGAAINSPLHFGNGTRLTVT.

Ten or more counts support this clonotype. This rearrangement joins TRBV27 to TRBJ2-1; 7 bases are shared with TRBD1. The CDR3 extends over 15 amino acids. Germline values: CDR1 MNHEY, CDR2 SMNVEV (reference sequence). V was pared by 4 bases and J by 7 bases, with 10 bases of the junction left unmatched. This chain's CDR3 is CASSSSPTGLNEQFF. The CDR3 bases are TGTGCCAGCAGTTCCTCCCCGACAGGGTTAAATGAGCAGTTCTTC.

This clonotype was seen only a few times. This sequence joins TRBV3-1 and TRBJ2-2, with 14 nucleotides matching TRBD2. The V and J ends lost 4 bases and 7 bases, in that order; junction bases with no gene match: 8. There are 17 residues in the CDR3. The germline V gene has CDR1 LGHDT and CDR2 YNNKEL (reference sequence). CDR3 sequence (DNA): TGTGCCAGCAGCCCGCGGACTAGCGGGGGGCGTGGCGGGGAGCTGTTTTTT. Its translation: CASSPRTSGGRGGELFF.

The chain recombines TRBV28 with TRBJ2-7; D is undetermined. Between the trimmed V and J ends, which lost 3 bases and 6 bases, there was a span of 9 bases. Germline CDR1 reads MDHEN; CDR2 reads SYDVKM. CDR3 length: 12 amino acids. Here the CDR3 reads CASSLVLGEQYV. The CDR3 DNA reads TGTGCCAGCAGTTTGGTCTTGGGCGAGCAGTACGTC.

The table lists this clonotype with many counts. The CDR3 region has the DNA TGCAGTGCTACTCCGGTGGCTAGAAACAATGAGCAGTTCTTC. Its translation: CSATPVARNNEQFF. This chain uses TRBV20-1 with TRBJ2-1; D gene ambiguous. This CDR3 has 14 amino acids. Trimming left V 4 bases short and J 5 bases short, with 15 bases between. Germline loops: CDR1 DFQATT, CDR2 SNEGSKA (reference sequence).

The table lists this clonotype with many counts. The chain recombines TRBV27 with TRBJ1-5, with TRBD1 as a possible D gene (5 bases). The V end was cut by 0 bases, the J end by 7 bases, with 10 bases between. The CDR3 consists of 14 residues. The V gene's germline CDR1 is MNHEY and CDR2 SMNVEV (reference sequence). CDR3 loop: CASSLSGVWQPQHF. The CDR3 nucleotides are TGTGCCAGCAGTTTATCGGGGGTATGGCAGCCCCAGCATTTT.

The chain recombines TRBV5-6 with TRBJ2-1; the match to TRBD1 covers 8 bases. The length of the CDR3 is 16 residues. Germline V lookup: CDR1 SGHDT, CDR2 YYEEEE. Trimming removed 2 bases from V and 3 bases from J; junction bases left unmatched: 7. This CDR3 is CASSLDVTGVYNEQFF. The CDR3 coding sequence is TGTGCCAGCAGCTTAGATGTGACAGGGGTCTACAATGAGCAGTTCTTC.

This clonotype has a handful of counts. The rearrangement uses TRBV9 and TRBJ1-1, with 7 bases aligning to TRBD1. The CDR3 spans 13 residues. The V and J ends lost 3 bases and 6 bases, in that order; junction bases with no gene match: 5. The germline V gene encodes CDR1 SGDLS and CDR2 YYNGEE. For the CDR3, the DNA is TGTGCCAGCAGCGGACAGGGTAGCTCTGAAGCTTTCTTT. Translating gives CASSGQGSSEAFF.

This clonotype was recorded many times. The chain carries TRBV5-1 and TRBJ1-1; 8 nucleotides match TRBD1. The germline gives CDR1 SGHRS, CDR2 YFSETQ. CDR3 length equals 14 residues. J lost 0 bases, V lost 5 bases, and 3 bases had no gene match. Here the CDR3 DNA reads TGCGCCAGCAGACCGACAGGGGTGAACACTGAAGCTTTCTTT. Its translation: CASRPTGVNTEAFF.

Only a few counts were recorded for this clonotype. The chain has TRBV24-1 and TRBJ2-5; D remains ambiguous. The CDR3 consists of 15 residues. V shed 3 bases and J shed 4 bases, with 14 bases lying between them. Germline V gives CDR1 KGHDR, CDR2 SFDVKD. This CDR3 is CATSDPGEVGETQYF. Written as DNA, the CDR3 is TGTGCCACCAGTGATCCCGGAGAGGTAGGAGAGACCCAGTACTTC.